Each of the 9 T cell receptor beta chains below was sequenced from the same sample in a study of blood T cell repertoires in COVID-19 (dated by TCRdb to 2020 to 2022). Library method: the immunoSEQ multiplex PCR assay. Sourced from immuneACCESS, this table was stored by TCRdb with only in-frame sequences that have V and J called. A share of the clones is absent; for the studies checked, an unresolved V gene accounts for under half, and the remainder has no known explanation. This sample has 400,000 to 450,000 clones in its table, and roughly 90% of those were observed once. The ten largest clones represent 0.8% to 0.85% of the sample. Sequenced input: peripheral blood. These receptors originate from a man younger than 35 with COVID-19, enrolled during active disease.

V usage is TRBV12-3 or TRBV12-4 and J usage is TRBJ2-7; D is unclear. This CDR3 is built from 13 residues. The germline V and J ends were trimmed by 3 bases and 0 bases, with 6 bases remaining between them. Written as DNA, the CDR3 is TGTGCCAGCAGTTTGGGCCCCTCCTACGAGCAGTACTTC. Translation gives CASSLGPSYEQYF.

V usage is TRBV4-1 and J usage is TRBJ2-5; 13 bases are a match to TRBD2. The CDR3 length is 18 residues. The V gene's germline CDR1 is MGHRA and CDR2 YSYEKL. J gave up 1 base and V 0 bases, and 5 bases lay outside the gene matches. CDR3 region: CASSQESLAGGLQETQYF. CDR3 sequence (DNA): TGCGCCAGCAGCCAAGAGTCACTAGCGGGGGGGCTCCAAGAGACCCAGTACTTC.

This chain connects TRBV7-9 to TRBJ2-7, with 7 bases identical to TRBD1. J lost 3 bases, V lost 4 bases, and 9 bases had no gene match. CDR1 and CDR2 from the germline V gene are SEHNR and FQNEAQ (reference sequence). The CDR3 has 15 amino acids. CDR3 bases: TGTGCCAGCAGCTACAGACAGGGAACCCTCTACGAGCAGTACTTC. Residues: CASSYRQGTLYEQYF.

This chain links TRBV6-5 with TRBJ2-7, with 10 nucleotides matching TRBD2. This CDR3 spans 15 amino acids. Germline CDR1 is MNHEY and CDR2 is SVGAGI. V lost 2 bases and J lost 5; bases outside the gene matches: 6. This CDR3 reads CASSYGGLAIHEQYF. CDR3 coding DNA: TGTGCCAGCAGTTACGGGGGACTAGCGATACACGAGCAGTACTTC.

The chain employs TRBV2 and TRBJ2-7, with a tentative D call TRBD2 (5 bases). Trimming removed 6 bases from V and 4 bases from J, with 13 bases in between. The CDR3 runs 13 residues. CDR1 is SNHLY and CDR2 is FYNNEI in the germline V gene. The CDR3 loop is CASSGDLGYEQYF. The CDR3 DNA reads TGTGCCAGCAGCGGGGATTTGGGTTACGAGCAGTACTTC.

The V call is TRBV5-1, the J call TRBJ2-2, with 11 bases fitting TRBD2. Unmatched junction bases numbered 9, after V lost 4 bases and J lost 4 bases. CDR3 length: 17 amino acids. Germline V gene lookup returns CDR1 SGHRS and CDR2 YFSETQ. The CDR3 is CASSPVRGTSGTGELFF. CDR3 DNA sequence: TGCGCCAGCAGCCCGGTTCGTGGGACTAGCGGCACCGGGGAGCTGTTTTTT.

This clone is a singleton in its sample. The chain carries TRBV6-5 and TRBJ2-7; TRBD2 matches 7 bases. The CDR3 runs 15 residues. The germline V gene has CDR1 MNHEY and CDR2 SVGAGI. J lost 4 bases, V lost 6 bases, and 12 bases had no gene match. CDR3 DNA: TGTGCCAGCAGCGACACTAGCGCGGGGCCATACGAGCAGTACTTC. Protein sequence: CASSDTSAGPYEQYF.

This chain joins TRBV30 and TRBJ2-5; 8 nucleotides agree with TRBD1. Germline V CDR1 and CDR2: GTSNPN, SVGIG (reference sequence). CDR3 length: 14 residues. Unmatched junction bases numbered 2, after V lost 1 base and J lost 1 base. DNA for the CDR3: TGTGCCTGGAGTGCGACAGGGGCCCAAGAGACCCAGTACTTC. Translating gives CAWSATGAQETQYF.

Turning to this clone: Other DNA variants within this sample encode the same CDR3. The chain uses TRBV5-1 and TRBJ2-7; D perhaps matches TRBD2 (5 bases). The CDR3 has 13 residues. V lost 2 bases and J lost 0, with 6 bases in between. Germline loops: CDR1 SGHRS, CDR2 YFSETQ. CDR3 in DNA: TGCGCCAGCAGCTTCGGACTCTCCTACGAGCAGTACTTC. The encoded protein is CASSFGLSYEQYF.